Below are 4 T cell receptor beta chains sequenced from a single sample in a study of blood T cells in healthy people across ages. A second PCR of about 7 to 12 cycles used a sample-barcoded 5' primer and a J-beta primer mix. TCRdb analysed the 5' RACE reads with MiXCR anew, one entry per CDR3 protein. The sample gives about 940,000 distinct CDR3 sequences, roughly 50% of which show up once; roughly 13% is in the top ten. Sequenced sample: blood. The receptors were gathered from a man between 25 and 39 years old in good health.

This chain uses TRBV9 with TRBJ2-1; TRBD2 matches at 10 bases. V lost 2 bases, J lost 5 bases, and 7 bases stayed unmatched. CDR3 length: 16 residues. Germline loops: CDR1 SGDLS, CDR2 YYNGEE. The CDR3 DNA sequence: TGTGCCAGCAGCGTTCGAAGCGGGGGGGCGAACAATGAGCAGTTCTTC. Its protein is CASSVRSGGANNEQFF.

This chain joins TRBV5-1 and TRBJ2-3, with 8 positions matching TRBD2. There are 16 residues in the CDR3. The germline V gene encodes CDR1 SGHRS and CDR2 YFSETQ. V shed 1 base and J 2 bases; nucleotides not matched to a gene: 6. The CDR3 DNA sequence: TGCGCCAGCAGCTTGCTCTCGCGGGGGGTCACAGATACGCAGTATTTT. This sequence encodes CASSLLSRGVTDTQYF.

This clonotype came up a few times. The chain uses TRBV20-1 and TRBJ1-6; D is ambiguous. Germline V gene data show CDR1 as DFQATT and CDR2 as SNEGSKA (reference sequence). Trimming removed 3 bases at V and 4 bases at J, with 13 bases between. The CDR3 covers 15 residues. This chain's CDR3 is CSASGVSPYNSPLHF. The DNA of the CDR3 is TGCAGTGCTAGCGGGGTCAGTCCTTATAATTCACCCCTCCACTTT.

This clonotype came up a few times. The chain combines TRBV4-2 with TRBJ1-1, with D possibly matching TRBD1 (5 bases). V dropped 3 bases and J dropped 4 bases, with 15 bases sitting between them. The CDR3 extends over 15 amino acids. The V gene's germline CDR1 is LGHNA and CDR2 YNFKEQ. DNA for the CDR3: TGTGCCAGCAGCCAGGACCTCGGGACGACCACTGAAGCTTTCTTT. It translates to CASSQDLGTTTEAFF.